This T cell receptor (beta chain) was sequenced for a study of Ad26.COV2.S vaccination and SARS-CoV-2 variants. Findings of the study overall: Vaccinated and placebo-treated recipients had similar non-spike TCR breadth. An underestimation of total T cell responses may have resulted from the TCR breadth and depth analyses. Substantial response breadth was reportedly seen for spike-specific CD8+ and CD4+ T cells after vaccination. Placebo recipients showed lower spike-specific TCR breadth than vaccinees.

Only in-frame clones appear in the TCRdb table, and some are missing; sequencing was by immunoSEQ multiplex PCR. The sample carries just over 350,000 clones, 92% recorded once. About this clone itself: Its antigen is as yet unknown. Other DNA sequences within the sample encode an identical CDR3.

Germline CDR1 reads MDHEN; CDR2 reads SYDVKM. CDR3 length: 14 residues. The V end lost 3 bases, the J end lost 1 base, and 9 bases lay between the germline ends. The sequence derives from a human donor who had recovered from COVID-19. The V gene is TRBV28, the J gene TRBJ1-1; TRBD1 might be the D (5 bases). Source: peripheral blood, taken after recovery from COVID-19. Written as DNA, the CDR3 is TGTGCCAGCAGTTTGGTGGGGGGGAACACTGAAGCTTTCTTT. The encoded protein is CASSLVGGNTEAFF.